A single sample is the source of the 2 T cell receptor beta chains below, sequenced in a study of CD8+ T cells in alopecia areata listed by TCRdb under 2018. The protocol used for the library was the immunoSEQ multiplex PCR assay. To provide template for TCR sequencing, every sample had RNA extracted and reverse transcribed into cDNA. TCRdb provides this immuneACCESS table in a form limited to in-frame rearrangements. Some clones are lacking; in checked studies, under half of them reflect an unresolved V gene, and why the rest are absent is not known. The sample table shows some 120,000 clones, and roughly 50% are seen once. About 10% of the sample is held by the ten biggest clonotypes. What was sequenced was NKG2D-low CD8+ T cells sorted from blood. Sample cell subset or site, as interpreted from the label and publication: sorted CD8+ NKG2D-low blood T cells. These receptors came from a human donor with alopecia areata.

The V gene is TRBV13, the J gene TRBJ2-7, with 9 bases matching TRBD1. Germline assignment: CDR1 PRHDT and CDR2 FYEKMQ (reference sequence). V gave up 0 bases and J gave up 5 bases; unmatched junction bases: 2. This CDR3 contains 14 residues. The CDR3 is CASSLGDRGHEQYF. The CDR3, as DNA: TGTGCCAGCAGCTTAGGGGACAGGGGCCACGAGCAGTACTTC.

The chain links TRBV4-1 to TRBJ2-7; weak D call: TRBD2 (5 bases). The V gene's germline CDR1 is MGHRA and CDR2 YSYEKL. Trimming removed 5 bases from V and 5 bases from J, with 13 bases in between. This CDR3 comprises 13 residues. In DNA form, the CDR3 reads TGCGCCAGCAGCAGCCCGCCGCGGGACGAGCAGTACTTC. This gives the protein CASSSPPRDEQYF.